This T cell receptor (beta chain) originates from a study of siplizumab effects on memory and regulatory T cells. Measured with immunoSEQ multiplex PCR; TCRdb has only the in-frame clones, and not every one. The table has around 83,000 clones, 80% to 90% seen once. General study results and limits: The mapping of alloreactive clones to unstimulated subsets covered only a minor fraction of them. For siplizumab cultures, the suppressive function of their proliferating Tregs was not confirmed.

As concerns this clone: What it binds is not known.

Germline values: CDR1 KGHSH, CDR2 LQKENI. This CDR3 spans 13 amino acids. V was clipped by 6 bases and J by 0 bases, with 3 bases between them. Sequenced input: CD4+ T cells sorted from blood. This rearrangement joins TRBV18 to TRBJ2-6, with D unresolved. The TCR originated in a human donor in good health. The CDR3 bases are TGTGCCAGCTCGCCCTCTGGGGCCAACGTCCTGACTTTC. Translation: CASSPSGANVLTF.